This T cell receptor beta chain was sequenced during a study of molecular identifiers for immune sequencing clone quantification. The wider study: Within a replicate experiment, RNA obtained from either approximately 20,000 or 98,000 naive CD8 cells was divided into five aliquots, and four of those aliquots were then sequenced. Notes on the study in general: Investigators reportedly could detect spiked Jurkat TCR RNA from one cell among approximately 970,000 naive cells. The sizes of highly expanded clones could be underestimated when identical TCR molecules share a barcode.

Sorting captured naive CD8 T cells as CD8+CD4-CCR7+CD45RA+. Concerning this clonotype: Its antigen remains unknown.

The CDR3 runs 14 residues. Trimming pared 7 bases from V and 0 bases from J, leaving 9 bases between. Germline V gives CDR1 SNHLY, CDR2 FYNNEI. Using its own MiXCR run on the PCR reads, TCRdb lists one record per CDR3 protein. The table has about half a million distinct CDR3 sequences, about 25% seen once; the top ten hold 0.7% to 0.9%. Sequencing used naive CD8+ T cells from blood, with Jurkat cell RNA spiked in. Regarding subset: FACS-sorted CD8+CD4-CCR7+CD45RA+ naive T cells. This chain links TRBV2 with TRBJ1-4; D is uncertain. The source is a human donor in good health. Some libraries in this study had Jurkat cell RNA spiked in. The CDR3 nucleotides read TGTGCCAGCAAAGAGGGTGCAACTAATGAAAAACTGTTTTTT. Translating it yields CASKEGATNEKLFF.